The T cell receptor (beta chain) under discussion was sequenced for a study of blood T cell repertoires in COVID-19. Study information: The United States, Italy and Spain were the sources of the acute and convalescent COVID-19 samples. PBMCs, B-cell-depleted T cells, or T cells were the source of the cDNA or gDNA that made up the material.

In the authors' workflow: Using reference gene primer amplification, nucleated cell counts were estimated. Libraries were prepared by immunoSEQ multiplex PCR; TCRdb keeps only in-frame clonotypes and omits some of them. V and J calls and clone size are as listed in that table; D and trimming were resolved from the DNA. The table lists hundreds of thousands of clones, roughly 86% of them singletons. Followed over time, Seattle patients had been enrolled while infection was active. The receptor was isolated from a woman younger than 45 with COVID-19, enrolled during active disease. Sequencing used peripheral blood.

This CDR3 is CASSYGQGVGYEQYF. Written as DNA, the CDR3 is TGTGCCAGCAGCTACGGGCAGGGCGTAGGGTACGAGCAGTACTTC. This chain uses TRBV6-5 with TRBJ2-7; maybe TRBD1 (5 bases). The CDR3 sequence is 15 residues long. CDR1 is MNHEY, CDR2 SVGAGI, per germline. Trimming cost V 6 bases and J 4 bases, with 19 bases left between them.